This passage covers 26 T cell receptor beta chains from one sample sequenced in a study of blood T cell repertoires in COVID-19. Some clones are missing from TCRdb's copy, which holds only in-frame ones; the method was immunoSEQ multiplex PCR. This table holds hundreds of thousands of clones, approximately 90% found once. The sample consisted of peripheral blood. The receptor source for this set is a man aged 35 to 55 with acute or convalescent COVID-19.

V usage is TRBV30 and J usage is TRBJ1-1; D may be TRBD1 (6 bases). The CDR3 length is 12 residues. Trimming took 7 bases from V and 7 from J, leaving 16 bases between them. Germline values: CDR1 GTSNPN, CDR2 SVGIG (reference sequence). CDR3 loop: CAFGGGRSEAFF. The CDR3 nucleotides read TGTGCCTTTGGGGGGGGGCGGAGTGAAGCTTTCTTT.

This clone was seen once. The rearrangement joins TRBV11-2 to TRBJ2-7; 9 bases agree with TRBD1. This CDR3 spans 13 amino acids. The V gene end was trimmed by 5 bases and the J gene end by 3 bases; junction bases not matched to a gene: 2. Looked up from germline, CDR1 is SGHAT and CDR2 is FQNNGV. The CDR3 is CASSQGQGYEQYF. The CDR3 coding sequence is TGTGCCAGCAGCCAGGGACAGGGCTACGAGCAGTACTTC.

V is TRBV2 and J is TRBJ1-2, with a possible D match to TRBD1 (5 bases). The germline V and J ends were trimmed by 7 bases and 1 base, with 13 bases remaining between them. This CDR3 has 14 amino acids. CDR1 SNHLY and CDR2 FYNNEI come from the germline V gene. The CDR3 here is CASKPIRGNYGYTF. In DNA, the CDR3 is TGTGCCAGCAAACCCATAAGGGGTAACTATGGCTACACCTTC.

The rearrangement joins TRBV18 to TRBJ2-2, with D possibly being TRBD1 (6 bases). Trimming stripped 0 bases from V and 7 bases from J, with 12 bases between. The CDR3 runs 15 residues. Per germline, CDR1 KGHSH and CDR2 LQKENI. CDR3 bases: TGTGCCAGCTCACCACCCCTAGGGGGTATCGGGGAGCTGTTTTTT. The encoded protein is CASSPPLGGIGELFF.

The chain has TRBV3-1 (or the pseudogene TRBV3-2) and TRBJ2-6, with 8 bases that match TRBD1. CDR1 and CDR2 (germline): LGHDT, YNNKEL (reference sequence). The V gene end was trimmed by 3 bases and the J gene end by 4 bases; junction bases not matched to a gene: 2. CDR3 size: 15 residues. CDR3 nucleotide sequence: TGTGCCAGCAGCCAGACAGGGGAAGGGGCCAACGTCCTGACTTTC. Amino acid sequence: CASSQTGEGANVLTF.

This clone showed up just once. J is TRBJ2-5 and V is TRBV5-4; the match to TRBD2 covers 9 bases. The CDR3 consists of 18 residues. V lost 4 bases and J lost 1; bases outside the gene matches: 14. The germline gives CDR1 SGHNT, CDR2 YYREEE (reference sequence). The CDR3 nucleotides read TGTGCCAGCAGCGGCTTGAGCGGGAGGCCCTCCTCCCAAGAGACCCAGTACTTC. Residues: CASSGLSGRPSSQETQYF. The entire variable domain, with the rest obtained from reference TRBV5-4 and TRBJ2-5, is as follows: ETGVTQSPTHLIKTRGQQVTLRCSSQSGHNTVSWYQQALGQGPQFIFQYYREEENGRGNFPPRFSGLQFPNYSSELNVNALELDDSALYLCASSGLSGRPSSQETQYFGPGTRLLVL.

This clone appeared once. The genes are TRBV18 and TRBJ1-5; D ambiguous. Trimming took off 2 bases at V and 0 bases at J, with 5 bases between the two ends. The CDR3 extends over 14 amino acids. CDR1 is KGHSH and CDR2 is LQKENI in the germline V gene. The CDR3 DNA follows: TGTGCCAGCTCACCAGCAGATAGCAATCAGCCCCAGCATTTT. Its protein product is CASSPADSNQPQHF.

The chain couples TRBV30 to TRBJ2-3; TRBD1 matches 7 bases. With 2 bases clipped from V and 2 bases from J, the junction kept 7 bases outside the gene matches. Looked up from germline, CDR1 is GTSNPN and CDR2 is SVGIG (reference sequence). The CDR3 extends over 15 amino acids. The CDR3 coding sequence is TGTGCCTGGAGTATTGGACAGGCCCACACAGATACGCAGTATTTT. Its translation is CAWSIGQAHTDTQYF. The full variable domain, its missing parts supplied by reference TRBV30 and TRBJ2-3, is SQTIHQWPATLVQPVGSPLSLECTVEGTSNPNLYWYRQAAGRGLQLLFYSVGIGQISSEVPQNLSASRPQDRQFILSSKKLLLSDSGFYLCAWSIGQAHTDTQYFGPGTRLTVL.

This chain joins TRBV4-3 and TRBJ1-2; D gene unclear. Germline CDR1 is LGHNA and CDR2 is YSLEER. This CDR3 is built from 14 residues. Trimming left V 6 bases short and J 4 bases short, with 15 bases between. Here the CDR3 DNA reads TGCGCCAGCAGATCCACGGGTGGAACCTATGGCTACACCTTC. This sequence encodes CASRSTGGTYGYTF.

The sample holds many counts of this clone. The chain combines TRBV28 with TRBJ1-5; 7 nucleotides match TRBD1. CDR3 length: 13 residues. Germline V gives CDR1 MDHEN, CDR2 SYDVKM. V shed 8 bases, J shed 4 bases, and the junction held 5 bases outside the gene matches. The CDR3 loop is CASQDRRNQPQHF. CDR3 bases: TGTGCCAGCCAGGACAGGAGAAATCAGCCCCAGCATTTT. Full variable domain (outside the CDR3, taken from reference TRBV28 and TRBJ1-5): DVKVTQSSRYLVKRTGEKVFLECVQDMDHENMFWYRQDPGLGLRLIYFSYDVKMKEKGDIPEGYSVSREKKERFSLILESASTNQTSMYLCASQDRRNQPQHFGDGTRLSIL.

The chain joins TRBV6-1 to TRBJ1-2; D gene ambiguous. The V gene lost 2 bases and the J gene lost 3 bases, with 13 bases spanning the gap. This CDR3 has 15 residues. Per germline, CDR1 MNHNS and CDR2 SASEGT. The CDR3 DNA reads as TGTGCCAGCAGTGAACCCGTATCCTCTTACTATGGCTACACCTTC. Translated, it gives CASSEPVSSYYGYTF.

V usage is TRBV10-3 and J usage is TRBJ1-6; no definite D call. The CDR3 covers 14 residues. V was clipped by 4 bases and J by 6 bases, with 10 bases between them. Germline CDR1 reads ENHRY; CDR2 reads SYGVKD. CDR3 bases: TGTGCCATCAGTGTCAGCGGAATTAATTCACCCCTCCACTTT. It encodes CAISVSGINSPLHF.

V usage is TRBV19 and J usage is TRBJ1-1; 10 bases map to TRBD1. The V and J ends lost 5 bases and 11 bases, in that order; junction bases with no gene match: 2. The CDR3 is made up of 11 amino acids. Germline V gene lookup returns CDR1 LNHDA and CDR2 SQIVND (reference sequence). CDR3 residues: CASSVTGGAFF. The CDR3 coding sequence is TGTGCCAGTAGTGTGACAGGGGGCGCTTTCTTT.

This sequence joins TRBV2 and TRBJ2-5, with 9 nucleotides matching TRBD1. V dropped 6 bases and J dropped 4; count of bases not matched to a gene: 0. The V gene's germline CDR1 is SNHLY and CDR2 FYNNEI. This CDR3 comprises 12 residues. CDR3 sequence (DNA): TGTGCCAGCAGGGACAGGGGAGAGACCCAGTACTTC. Translating it yields CASRDRGETQYF.

The V and J genes are TRBV19 and TRBJ2-1; TRBD2 aligns across 7 bases. Germline CDR1 is LNHDA and CDR2 is SQIVND (reference sequence). V gave up 6 bases and J gave up 8 bases; unmatched junction bases: 10. The CDR3 spans 14 residues. The CDR3 DNA sequence: TGTGCCAGTAGGAGACTAGCTTCCGTCGATGAGCAGTTCTTC. Its translation: CASRRLASVDEQFF.

The chain joins TRBV21-1 to TRBJ2-2; whether TRBD2, the table's D call, matches the DNA was not checked. TRBV21-1 is noted as a pseudogene. The CDR3 is made up of 16 amino acids. The CDR3 loop is CASSKQAGIGAGELFF. The DNA for the CDR3 is TGTGCCAGCAGCAAGCAAGCGGGGATTGGTGCCGGGGAGCTGTTTTTT.

The rearrangement joins TRBV11-2 to TRBJ2-5; TRBD1 might be the D (6 bases). Germline V gene sequence: CDR1 SGHAT, CDR2 FQNNGV. V shed 5 bases and J shed 5 bases, with 18 bases lying between them. The CDR3 has 15 amino acids. The CDR3 region is CASSLGAGELETQYF. The CDR3 DNA is TGTGCCAGCAGCCTCGGGGCAGGGGAGTTGGAGACCCAGTACTTC.

The CDR3 loop reads CASSIETGNGANVLTF. CDR3 DNA: TGTGCCAGTAGTATCGAGACAGGGAATGGGGCCAACGTCCTGACTTTC. The V and J genes are TRBV19 and TRBJ2-6; 7 positions agree with TRBD1. From germline, CDR1 is LNHDA and CDR2 SQIVND (reference sequence). The CDR3 has 16 residues. J gave up 3 bases and V 3 bases, and 5 bases lay outside the gene matches.

The chain has TRBV3-1 (or the pseudogene TRBV3-2) and TRBJ2-7, with 8 bases lining up with TRBD1. V lost 3 bases, J lost 3 bases, and 19 bases stayed unmatched. CDR3 length: 19 residues. Germline V CDR1 and CDR2: LGHDT, YNNKEL (reference sequence). CDR3 DNA: TGTGCCAGCAGCCATTTAGGCTCGGATTGGGACAGGTTCATCTACGAGCAGTACTTC. Protein sequence: CASSHLGSDWDRFIYEQYF.

This chain uses TRBV29-1 with TRBJ1-5; D gene uncertain. This CDR3 is built from 13 residues. CDR1 is SQVTM and CDR2 is ANQGSEA in the germline V gene. V was cut by 1 base and J by 6 bases, with 10 bases left in between. The chain's CDR3 is CSVEVQAGQPQHF. The DNA for the CDR3 is TGCAGCGTTGAAGTCCAGGCGGGTCAGCCCCAGCATTTT.

As to this clone: Relative to the germline gene, one junction end is altered; a read error may explain this. V gene TRBV7-7 combines with J gene TRBJ2-1, with 10 positions matching TRBD2. The CDR3 sequence is 16 residues long. The V gene's germline CDR1 is SSHAT and CDR2 FNYEAQ (reference sequence). In DNA, the CDR3 is TGTGCTAGCAGCTTAGCAGCTAGCGGGAGATACAATGAGCAGTTCTTC. Protein product: CASSLAASGRYNEQFF.

V and J are TRBV3-1 (or the pseudogene TRBV3-2) and TRBJ2-4, with D possibly matching TRBD2 (5 bases). V dropped 5 bases and J dropped 11 bases, with 22 bases sitting between them. Germline-derived CDR1 and CDR2 are LGHDT and YNNKEL (reference sequence). The CDR3 is 15 residues long. This chain's CDR3 is CASSGKLVSDSFQYF. The CDR3, as DNA: TGTGCCAGCAGCGGTAAACTAGTTTCTGATTCGTTTCAGTACTTC.

The chain is built from TRBV4-1 and TRBJ1-4, with D possibly being TRBD1 (5 bases). The CDR3 loop spans 15 amino acids. V dropped 1 base and J dropped 8 bases, with 14 bases sitting between them. Germline V gives CDR1 MGHRA, CDR2 YSYEKL. The CDR3 protein is CASSQVGVGGEKLFF. CDR3 nucleotide sequence: TGCGCCAGCAGCCAAGTGGGGGTGGGAGGGGAAAAACTGTTTTTT.

DNA of the CDR3: TGTGCCAGCAGCGCCCTGACAGGTTTGAATTCACCCCTCCACTTT. Protein sequence: CASSALTGLNSPLHF. The V call is TRBV9, the J call TRBJ1-6; a possible D gene is TRBD1 (6 bases). Per the germline V gene, CDR1 is SGDLS and CDR2 is YYNGEE. The length of the CDR3 is 15 residues. Between the trimmed V and J ends, which lost 3 bases and 7 bases, there was a span of 14 bases.

The rearrangement links TRBV9 to TRBJ2-2; 7 nucleotides align to TRBD1. CDR3 length: 16 amino acids. Germline-derived CDR1 and CDR2 are SGDLS and YYNGEE. J gave up 6 bases and V 0 bases, and 8 bases lay outside the gene matches. Here the CDR3 DNA reads TGTGCCAGCAGCGTAGTAGGGACAGTTGTCCCCGGGGAGCTGTTTTTT. Encoded protein: CASSVVGTVVPGELFF.

This clone appeared a few times. The chain links TRBV7-9 to TRBJ1-3; TRBD1 agrees at 8 bases. The V segment lost 6 bases and the J segment 12 bases; nucleotides outside the gene matches: 7. Germline V lookup: CDR1 SEHNR, CDR2 FQNEAQ (reference sequence). This CDR3 spans 12 amino acids. The CDR3 is CASSYGQGSIYF. The CDR3, as DNA: TGTGCCAGCAGTTACGGACAGGGAAGCATATATTTT.